A single sample is the source of the 10 T cell receptor beta chains below, sequenced in a study of T-cell reconstitution after alpha-beta-depleted transplantation in children. Construction of the TCRbeta library involved unique molecular identifiers. TCRdb itself ran the PCR reads through MiXCR, one entry per CDR3 protein. Seen here are roughly 300,000 distinct CDR3 sequences, roughly 10% observed once, and the top ten hold 20% to 30%. The sequencing used peripheral blood, collected 180 days after TCRalphabeta/CD19-depleted stem cell transplant. The source of these receptors is a male patient under 10 years old who had a stem cell transplant for chronic granulomatous disease, so the T cells may come from the graft donor.

Notes on this clonotype: An end of the junction does not agree with germline; a read error may underlie this. The chain couples TRBV12-3 or TRBV12-4 to TRBJ2-3, with D possibly being TRBD2 (5 bases). This CDR3 has 14 residues. In DNA, the CDR3 is TGTGCCAGCAGGTTCGACACGGGAACAGATACGCAGTTTTTT. This encodes CASRFDTGTDTQFF.

As regards this clonotype: Given a much more abundant clone one base away, this may be a read error. The J gene is TRBJ2-1, the V gene TRBV5-1, with 8 bases identical to TRBD2. Germline V lookup: CDR1 SGHRS, CDR2 YFSETQ. This CDR3 spans 16 amino acids. The CDR3 here is CASSFSGESSYNEHFF. The CDR3 DNA sequence: TGCGCCAGCAGCTTTAGCGGGGAGAGCTCCTACAATGAGCACTTCTTC.

This clonotype was counted ten times or more. The chain joins TRBV20-1 to TRBJ2-3; 9 nucleotides agree with TRBD2. The germline V gene has CDR1 DFQATT and CDR2 SNEGSKA (reference sequence). With 6 bases clipped from V and 1 base from J, the junction kept 14 bases outside the gene matches. The CDR3 has 17 amino acids. The CDR3: CSAPPTGAGGGTDTQYF. CDR3 coding DNA: TGCAGTGCCCCACCCACCGGAGCGGGAGGAGGCACAGATACGCAGTATTTT.

This clonotype has at least ten counts. The rearrangement uses TRBV25-1 and TRBJ1-1, with D tentatively TRBD1 (5 bases). The germline V gene has CDR1 MGHDK and CDR2 SYGVNS. The CDR3 runs to 13 residues. The V gene lost 6 bases and the J gene lost 7 bases, with 15 bases spanning the gap. CDR3: CASSIMMGREAFF. The CDR3 DNA is TGTGCCAGCAGCATTATGATGGGACGTGAAGCTTTCTTT.

With respect to this clonotype: A much larger clone sits a single nucleotide away, making a read error possible. CDR3 nucleotides: TGTGCCAGCAGCGTAGCAGCGGACTACTACGAGCAGCACTTC. It encodes CASSVAADYYEQHF. V and J are TRBV9 and TRBJ2-7; the D gene is possibly TRBD2 (6 bases). There are 14 residues in the CDR3. Germline CDR1 and CDR2: SGDLS and YYNGEE.

This clonotype was counted ten times or more. The chain couples TRBV7-8 to TRBJ1-2, with D unresolved. Germline V gives CDR1 SGHVS, CDR2 FQNEAQ. Trimming removed 5 bases from V and 2 bases from J, with 21 bases in between. The CDR3 extends over 17 amino acids. The CDR3 DNA reads TGTGCCAGCAGCCCCTCAGGCGGACCCCGTCAGAACTATGGCTACACCTTC. It translates to CASSPSGGPRQNYGYTF.

This clonotype has at least ten counts. The genes are TRBV29-1 and TRBJ2-7, with TRBD1 identical over 9 bases. Per germline, CDR1 SQVTM and CDR2 ANQGSEA. The junction had 9 bases not matched to a gene; V was cut back by 2 bases and J by 4 bases. CDR3 length equals 15 residues. The CDR3 sequence is CSVEKEGDRVYEQYF. CDR3 nucleotides: TGCAGCGTTGAAAAGGAAGGGGACAGGGTATACGAGCAGTACTTC.

On this clonotype: Since a much larger clone is just one base distant, this may be a read error. The genes are TRBV4-3 and TRBJ2-7; TRBD1 aligns across 7 bases. From germline, CDR1 is LGHNA and CDR2 YSLEER. The CDR3 sequence is 14 residues long. CDR3 region: CASSLRTGAYEQHF. The CDR3 DNA follows: TGCGCCAGCAGCCTAAGGACAGGTGCGTACGAGCAGCACTTC.

Of note for this clonotype: This may come from a read error, since a much larger clone is one base off. The chain couples TRBV6-1 to TRBJ2-7; TRBD2 aligns across 7 bases. CDR3 length: 14 residues. V shed 6 bases and J 9 bases; nucleotides not matched to a gene: 14. The germline V gene encodes CDR1 MNHNS and CDR2 SASEGT. The CDR3 nucleotides are TGTGCCAGCAGCCGGCGGGGGACGTGGGACGGGCAGTACTTC. This gives the protein CASSRRGTWDGQYF.

This clonotype was seen ten or more times. The chain joins TRBV9 to TRBJ2-7, with TRBD2 matching 9 bases. The CDR3 spans 14 residues. CDR1 is SGDLS and CDR2 is YYNGEE in the germline V gene. V shed 4 bases, J shed 7 bases, and the junction held 9 bases outside the gene matches. The CDR3 sequence is CASSPTAGGREQYF. Here the CDR3 DNA reads TGTGCCAGCAGCCCTACAGCGGGAGGACGGGAGCAGTACTTC.